This T cell receptor (beta chain) was captured in a study of CD8 T cells in ankylosing spondylitis. The germline V gene has CDR1 DFQATT and CDR2 SNEGSKA (reference sequence). This CDR3 spans 13 amino acids. The V gene end was trimmed by 4 bases and the J gene end by 7 bases; junction bases not matched to a gene: 4. Quantitative molecular-barcoded 5'-RACE generated the TCR beta libraries. TCRdb ran MiXCR on the 5' RACE reads and lists one entry per CDR3 protein. Of 250,000 to 350,000 distinct CDR3 sequences listed, around 19% are singletons. This clonotype has just a few counts. Its antigen is unidentified. Findings of the study overall: The study identified a TCR beta motif of about eight highly homologous variants that appeared characteristic of ankylosing spondylitis blood. As for the disease-linked clones, they showed a CD8+ phenotype and occurred at relatively low frequencies in peripheral blood.

Material: blood, either unsorted or a sorted T cell fraction (not recorded which). This sequence originates from a male donor with ankylosing spondylitis or in good health (not recorded which). The V gene is TRBV20-1, the J gene TRBJ2-1; 10 nucleotides line up with TRBD2. The CDR3 here is CSANSGGRNEQFF. The DNA for the CDR3 is TGCAGTGCTAATAGCGGGGGGAGGAATGAGCAGTTCTTC.